The TCR beta chain under discussion was sequenced for a study of beta chain features in type 1 diabetes. Comments on this clone: Its matching antigen is unknown.

Regarding the study as a whole: In all four CD4+ subsets, TCRB CDR3 length was significantly, moderately reduced in type 1 diabetes. Any HLA type influence on TCRB rearrangement was left unresolved here.

Of the isolated RNA, all was reverse transcribed, and so the sequenced material was expressed TCRB transcripts. Naive, central memory and regulatory T cell samples averaged about 3.57 million immunoSEQ reads each. TCRdb keeps only in-frame clones here, not all; method: immunoSEQ multiplex PCR. The sample has approximately 340,000 clones, more than 13% seen once. Germline V gene lookup returns CDR1 SGHVS and CDR2 FQNEAQ. V lost 4 bases to trimming and J lost 7 bases; unmatched junction nucleotides: 16. There are 18 residues in the CDR3. V is TRBV7-8 and J is TRBJ2-3; 11 positions agree with TRBD2. The sequenced material came from naive CD4+ T cells from blood. This TCR derives from a woman aged 18 to 35 in good health. CDR3 DNA: TGTGCCAGCAGCTCCGGGACTAGCGGTCAGGAACCCACGAATACGCAGTATTTT. Amino acids: CASSSGTSGQEPTNTQYF.